These T cell receptor beta chains were read from a single sample in a study of T cell repertoires in cytomegalovirus infection. Using its own MiXCR run on the reads, TCRdb lists one record per CDR3 protein. This sample has 150,000 to 200,000 distinct CDR3 sequences, with over 13% found just once. Source material: PBMCs. These receptors were collected from a human donor in good health (CMV status not recorded). Some clones in this sample may be carry-over from other donors' samples. Both conserved end residues are part of each CDR3. The D gene is left open where the match is weak. Only part of the rows carry a size: once, few, many, or a class if the clone is expanded.

TRBV7-2	TRBJ1-5	NA	many	TGTGCCAGCAGCTTAACGTCGGGGGGTTCTCAGCCCCAGCATTTT	CASSLTSGGSQPQHF
TRBV20-1	TRBJ1-5	TRBD1	NA	TGCAGTGCTAGGGGACAGTATCGATTTCCCCAGCATTTT	CSARGQYRFPQHF
TRBV20-1	TRBJ1-1	NA	NA	TGCAGTGCTAGAGACACCTATCAGATGAACACTGAAGCTTTCTTT	CSARDTYQMNTEAFF
TRBV24-1	TRBJ2-2	NA	NA	TGTGCCACCCAACTTGGGGGAGGCAACACCGGGGAGCTGTTTTTT	CATQLGGGNTGELFF
TRBV20-1	TRBJ2-6	NA	many	TGCAGTGCTATGGTGGTACCTGGGGCCAACGTCCTGACTTTC	CSAMVVPGANVLTF
TRBV7-2	TRBJ1-1	NA	NA	TGTGCCAGCAGCTCCGGACAAAGGAACACTGAAGCTTTCTTT	CASSSGQRNTEAFF
TRBV7-8	TRBJ1-5	TRBD1	many	TGTGCCAGCAGTCGACAGGGCGCGTATCAGCCCCAGCATTTT	CASSRQGAYQPQHF
TRBV28	TRBJ1-5	NA	many	TGTGCCAGCAGTTCAAGGGGTAATCAGCCCCAGCATTTT	CASSSRGNQPQHF
TRBV7-2	TRBJ1-4	NA	many	TGTGCCAGCAGCTTCCGGAGGGCTAATGAAAAACTGTTTTTT	CASSFRRANEKLFF
TRBV2	TRBJ1-5	NA	few	TGTGCCAGCAGGGCAGACAGTAGCAATCAGCCCCAGCATTTT	CASRADSSNQPQHF
TRBV6-2/TRBV6-3	TRBJ2-3	TRBD2	many	TGTGCCAGCAGTTACCTACGGACTAGCGGGAGAAGTACAGATACGCAGTATTTT	CASSYLRTSGRSTDTQYF
TRBV29-1	TRBJ2-1	TRBD2	few	TGCAGCGTCCCCGGGGGGGCCCTACAGGGTGAGCAGTTCTTC	CSVPGGALQGEQFF
TRBV20-1	TRBJ2-6	NA	many	TGCAGTGCTAGACCAGAAGCACCGGCTGGGGCCAACGTCCTGACTTTC	CSARPEAPAGANVLTF
TRBV7-3	TRBJ2-1	NA	few	TGTGCCAGCAGCTATACCCATAGCTCCTACAATGAGCAGTTCTTC	CASSYTHSSYNEQFF
TRBV5-3	TRBJ2-6	NA	NA	TGTGCCAGAAGCTTGACTGGGGGTTGCACTGGGGCCAACGTCCTGACTTTC	CARSLTGGCTGANVLTF
TRBV15	TRBJ1-5	NA	many	TGTGCCACCAGCAGAGAGGACAATAGCAATCAGCCCCAGCATTTT	CATSREDNSNQPQHF
TRBV7-9	TRBJ1-2	NA	few	TGTGCCAGCAGCGGAAGACAGGTCTATGGCTACACCTTC	CASSGRQVYGYTF
TRBV7-9	TRBJ1-6	TRBD1	NA	TGTGCCAGCAGCTTCACCGGGACAGGGCCTACACCCCTCCACTTT	CASSFTGTGPTPLHF
TRBV7-9	TRBJ2-1	TRBD2	few	TGTGCCAGCAGCTTAGAGGTAGCGGGGCAGGTAGAGCAGTTCTTC	CASSLEVAGQVEQFF
TRBV4-3	TRBJ1-5	NA	NA	TGCGCCAGCAGCCAAGGTATAGATAATCAGCCCCAGCATTTT	CASSQGIDNQPQHF
TRBV7-2	TRBJ2-5	NA	many	TGTGCCAGCAGCCGGTACCAAGAGACCCAGTACTTC	CASSRYQETQYF
TRBV3-1	TRBJ2-1	TRBD2	few	TGTGCCAGCAGCCATATAGCGGGAATCACCTACAATGAGCAGTTCTTC	CASSHIAGITYNEQFF
TRBV10-3	TRBJ1-2	NA	few	TGTGCCATGGGGGACTTAAACAGGGCTCACTATGGCTACACCTTC	CAMGDLNRAHYGYTF
TRBV20-1	TRBJ2-5	TRBD2	NA	TGCAGTGCTAGACCCCCGGGACTACAAGAGACCCAGTACTTC	CSARPPGLQETQYF
TRBV12-3/TRBV12-4	TRBJ2-5	TRBD2	many	TGTGCCAGCAGGAGCGGGGGACCGGAGACCCAGTACTTC	CASRSGGPETQYF
TRBV13	TRBJ2-7	NA	NA	TGTGCCAGCAGCTCGACCCAGGACTTATCCTACGAGCAGTACTTC	CASSSTQDLSYEQYF
TRBV7-2	TRBJ2-3	TRBD2	many	TGTGCCAGCAGGCTACTAGCGGATTTTAGCACAGATACGCAGTATTTT	CASRLLADFSTDTQYF
TRBV29-1	TRBJ1-1	NA	NA	TGCAGCTTACGAGGAGCAGGAATGAACACTGAAGCTTTCTTT	CSLRGAGMNTEAFF
TRBV14	TRBJ2-7	NA	few	TGTGCCAGCAGCCAAGATGACGTGGGCGAGCAGTACTTC	CASSQDDVGEQYF
TRBV5-1	TRBJ1-6	NA	NA	TGCGCCAGCAGCTTGACGACAGGAGCCAATTCACCCCTCCACTTT	CASSLTTGANSPLHF
TRBV11-2	TRBJ2-5	NA	many	TGTGCCAGCAGCTTAGGTGGGACACAACAAGAGACCCAGTACTTC	CASSLGGTQQETQYF
TRBV6-1	TRBJ2-3	TRBD2	many	TGTGCCAGCAGTGAGAGTTTAGCAGCGGGGGGCACAGATACGCAGTATTTT	CASSESLAAGGTDTQYF
TRBV7-9	TRBJ2-2	NA	once	TGTGCCAGCAGCTTAGCAGGGGTACACGGGGAGCTGTTTTTT	CASSLAGVHGELFF
TRBV7-2	TRBJ2-7	NA	many	TGTGCCAGCAGCTTAAACGGAAACTACGAGCAGTACTTC	CASSLNGNYEQYF
TRBV5-1	TRBJ1-1	NA	NA	TGCGCCAGCAGCTCGGACGGGAGAGGAGCTTTCTTT	CASSSDGRGAFF
TRBV20-1	TRBJ2-7	NA	NA	TGCAGTGCTGACCCAAAGGGGAGCTCCTACGAGCAGTACTTC	CSADPKGSSYEQYF
TRBV6-2/TRBV6-3	TRBJ2-3	NA	NA	TGTGCCAGCAGTTTCACGTCCGGGGATACGCAGTATTTT	CASSFTSGDTQYF
TRBV7-2	TRBJ2-5	TRBD2	many	TGTGCCAGCAGCTTGACTAGCGGGTCCCAAGAGACCCAGTACTTC	CASSLTSGSQETQYF
TRBV6-1	TRBJ2-3	TRBD2	many	TGTGCCAGCAGTCGGACTAGGCGGGGGACCGGGGGCACAGATACGCAGTATTTT	CASSRTRRGTGGTDTQYF
TRBV14	TRBJ1-3	NA	NA	TGTGCCAGCAGCCAAGTTGCAAACACCATATATTTT	CASSQVANTIYF
TRBV5-6	TRBJ1-2	NA	few	TGTGCCAGCAGCTGGACTGACCCTAACTATGGCTACACCTTC	CASSWTDPNYGYTF
TRBV29-1	TRBJ1-5	NA	NA	TGCAGCGTTGGGACAGATCAGCCCCAGCATTTT	CSVGTDQPQHF
TRBV5-4	TRBJ2-3	TRBD2	NA	TGTGCCAGCAGGGCGACTAGCGGGGGAACAGATACGCAGTATTTT	CASRATSGGTDTQYF
TRBV29-1	TRBJ1-3	TRBD1	many	TGCAGCGTTGAGTTTAGGGGGCCCTCTGGAAACACCATATATTTT	CSVEFRGPSGNTIYF
TRBV19	TRBJ1-5	NA	NA	TGTGCCAGTACCCCCTCCCGGGGGCGCGGTCAGCCCCAGCATTTT	CASTPSRGRGQPQHF
TRBV28	TRBJ2-7	TRBD2	NA	TGTGCCAGCACTAGGGCGGGGGGAGCCTACGAGCAGTACTTC	CASTRAGGAYEQYF
TRBV20-1	TRBJ1-1	NA	many	TGCAGTGCTAGAGATCCCTTGGGGGCGGTGAACACTGAAGCTTTCTTT	CSARDPLGAVNTEAFF
TRBV7-6	TRBJ1-1	NA	NA	TGTGCCAGCAGCTCCGGACTGGGGGCTTTCTTT	CASSSGLGAFF
TRBV28	TRBJ2-7	NA	few	TGTGCCAGCAGTTTAACTAGGCCCCGCGAGCAGTACTTC	CASSLTRPREQYF
TRBV7-8	TRBJ2-7	TRBD1	many	TGTGCCAGCAGCTTAGTCGTAGGACAGGGGGCCTACGAGCAGTACTTC	CASSLVVGQGAYEQYF
TRBV20-1	TRBJ1-6	TRBD1	many	TGCAGTGCTAGTACGACAGGGTTTAGTTCACCCCTCCACTTT	CSASTTGFSSPLHF
TRBV7-2	TRBJ1-3	NA	NA	TGTGCCAGCAGCTTAAGACAGAGCTCTGGAAACACCATATATTTT	CASSLRQSSGNTIYF
TRBV20-1	TRBJ1-1	NA	NA	TGCAGTGCTAGACAGGTGAACACTGAAGCTTTCTTT	CSARQVNTEAFF
TRBV6-1	TRBJ2-7	TRBD2	few	TGTGCCAGTGCGGGAGTCTCCTACGAGCAGTACTTC	CASAGVSYEQYF
TRBV7-2	TRBJ2-1	TRBD2	many	TGTGCCAGCAGCTTAGAGGGTGCGGGAGTATATGAGCAGTTCTTC	CASSLEGAGVYEQFF
TRBV29-1	TRBJ1-1	NA	NA	TGCAGCGTTGAACCCCCAGGGGTGAACACTGAAGCTTTCTTT	CSVEPPGVNTEAFF
TRBV7-8	TRBJ1-1	TRBD1	many	TGTGCCAGCAGCACTAGGAAGGACAGGGCCCCGAACACTGAAGCTTTCTTT	CASSTRKDRAPNTEAFF
TRBV25-1	TRBJ1-1	NA	many	TGTGCCAGCAGTGAAAGGTTACAGTCCCATGGCGAAGCTTTCTTT	CASSERLQSHGEAFF
TRBV9	TRBJ2-1	NA	few	TGTGCCAGCAGCGCGGATATCTCCTACAATGAGCAGTTCTTC	CASSADISYNEQFF
TRBV7-8	TRBJ2-1	TRBD1	many	TGTGCCAGCAGCTTAAGGCGGACAGGGGTGAATGAGCAGTTCTTC	CASSLRRTGVNEQFF